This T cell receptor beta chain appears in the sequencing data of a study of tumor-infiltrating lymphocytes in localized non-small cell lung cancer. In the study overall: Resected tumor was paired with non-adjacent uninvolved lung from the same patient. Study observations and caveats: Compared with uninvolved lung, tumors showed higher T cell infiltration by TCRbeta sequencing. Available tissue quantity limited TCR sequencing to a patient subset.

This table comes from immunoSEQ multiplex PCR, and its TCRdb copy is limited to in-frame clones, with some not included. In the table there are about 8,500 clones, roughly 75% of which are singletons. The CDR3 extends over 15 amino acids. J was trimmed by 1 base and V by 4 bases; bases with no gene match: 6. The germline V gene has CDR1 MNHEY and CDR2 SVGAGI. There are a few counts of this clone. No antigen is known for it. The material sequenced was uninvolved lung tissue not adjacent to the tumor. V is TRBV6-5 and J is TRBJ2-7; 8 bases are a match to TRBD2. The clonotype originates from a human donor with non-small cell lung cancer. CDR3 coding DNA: TGTGCCAGCAGTTCACCGGGACTAGGATCCTACGAGCAGTACTTC. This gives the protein CASSSPGLGSYEQYF.